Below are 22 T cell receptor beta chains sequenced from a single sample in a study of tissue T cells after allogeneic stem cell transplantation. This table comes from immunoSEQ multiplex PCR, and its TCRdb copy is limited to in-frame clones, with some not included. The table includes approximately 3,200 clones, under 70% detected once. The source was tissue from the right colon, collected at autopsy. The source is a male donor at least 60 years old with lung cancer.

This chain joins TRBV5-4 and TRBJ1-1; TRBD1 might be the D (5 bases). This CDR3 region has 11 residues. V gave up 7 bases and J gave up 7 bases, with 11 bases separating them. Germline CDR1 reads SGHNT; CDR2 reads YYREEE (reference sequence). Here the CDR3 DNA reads TGTGCCAGCGGGGGGGGAGTTGAAGCTTTCTTT. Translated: CASGGGVEAFF. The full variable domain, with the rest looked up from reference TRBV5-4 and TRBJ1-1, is ETGVTQSPTHLIKTRGQQVTLRCSSQSGHNTVSWYQQALGQGPQFIFQYYREEENGRGNFPPRFSGLQFPNYSSELNVNALELDDSALYLCASGGGVEAFFGQGTRLTVV.

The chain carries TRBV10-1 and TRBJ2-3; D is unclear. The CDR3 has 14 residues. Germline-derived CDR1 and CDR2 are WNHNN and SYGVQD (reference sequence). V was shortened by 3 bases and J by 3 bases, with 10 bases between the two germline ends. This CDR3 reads CASSDSPETDTQYF. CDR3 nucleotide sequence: TGCGCCAGCAGTGACTCGCCAGAAACAGATACGCAGTATTTT.

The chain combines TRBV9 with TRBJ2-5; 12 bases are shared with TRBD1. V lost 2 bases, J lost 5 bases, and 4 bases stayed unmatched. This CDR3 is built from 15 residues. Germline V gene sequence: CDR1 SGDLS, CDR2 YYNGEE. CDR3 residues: CASSVGTGGGETQYF. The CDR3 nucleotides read TGTGCCAGCAGCGTCGGGACAGGGGGCGGCGAGACCCAGTACTTC.

The CDR3 DNA reads TGTGCCAGCAGCCCATTGACAGGTCAAGGGCCCTACGAGCAGTACTTC. Amino acid sequence: CASSPLTGQGPYEQYF. This sequence joins TRBV7-2 and TRBJ2-7, with D tentatively TRBD1 (6 bases). The CDR3 has 16 residues. Germline V gene data show CDR1 as SGHTA and CDR2 as FQGNSA. V dropped 5 bases and J dropped 2 bases, with 19 bases sitting between them. The complete variable domain, with remaining parts taken from reference TRBV7-2 and TRBJ2-7, reads GAGVSQSPSNKVTEKGKDVELRCDPISGHTALYWYRQSLGQGLEFLIYFQGNSAPDKSGLPSDRFSAERTGGSVSTLTIQRTQQEDSAVYLCASSPLTGQGPYEQYFGPGTRLTVT.

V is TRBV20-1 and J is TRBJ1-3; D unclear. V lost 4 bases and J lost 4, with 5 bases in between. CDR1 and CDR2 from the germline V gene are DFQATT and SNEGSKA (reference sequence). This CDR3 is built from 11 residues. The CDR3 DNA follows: TGCAGTGCTAAAGGCGGAAACACCATATATTTT. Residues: CSAKGGNTIYF.

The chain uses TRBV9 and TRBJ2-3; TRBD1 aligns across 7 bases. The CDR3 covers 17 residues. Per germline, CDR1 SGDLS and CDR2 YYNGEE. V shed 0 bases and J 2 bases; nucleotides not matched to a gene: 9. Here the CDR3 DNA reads TGTGCCAGCAGCGTAGCTGTACCAGGGGGTTACACAGATACGCAGTATTTT. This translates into CASSVAVPGGYTDTQYF.

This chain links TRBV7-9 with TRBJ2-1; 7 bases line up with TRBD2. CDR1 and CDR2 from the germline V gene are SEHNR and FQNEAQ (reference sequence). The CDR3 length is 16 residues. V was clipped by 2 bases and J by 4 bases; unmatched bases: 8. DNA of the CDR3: TGTGCCAGCAGCTTAATGAGCGGGACCATTTACAATGAGCAGTTCTTC. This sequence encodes CASSLMSGTIYNEQFF.

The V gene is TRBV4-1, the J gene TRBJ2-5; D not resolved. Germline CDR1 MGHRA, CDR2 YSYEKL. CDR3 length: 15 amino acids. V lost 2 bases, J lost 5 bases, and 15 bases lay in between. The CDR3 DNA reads TGCGCCAGCAGCCAACTGACTCGGCGGTTGGAGACCCAGTACTTC. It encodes CASSQLTRRLETQYF.

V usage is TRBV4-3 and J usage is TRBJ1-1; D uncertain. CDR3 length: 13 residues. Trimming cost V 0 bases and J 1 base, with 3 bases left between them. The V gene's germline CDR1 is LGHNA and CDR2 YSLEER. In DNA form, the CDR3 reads TGCGCCAGCAGCCAAGACAAGAACACTGAAGCTTTCTTT. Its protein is CASSQDKNTEAFF.

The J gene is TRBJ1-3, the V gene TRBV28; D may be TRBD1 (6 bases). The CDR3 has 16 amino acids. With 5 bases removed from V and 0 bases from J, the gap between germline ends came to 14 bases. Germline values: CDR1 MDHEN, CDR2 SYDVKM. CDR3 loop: CASSIHWTASGNTIYF. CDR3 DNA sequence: TGTGCCAGCAGTATCCACTGGACAGCCTCTGGAAACACCATATATTTT.

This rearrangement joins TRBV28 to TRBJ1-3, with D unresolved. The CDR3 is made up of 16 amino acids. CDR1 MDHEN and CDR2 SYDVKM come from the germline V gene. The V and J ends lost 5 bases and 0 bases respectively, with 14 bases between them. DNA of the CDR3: TGTGCCAGCAGTACGTGGACTGCCTCCTCTGGAAACACCATATATTTT. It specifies CASSTWTASSGNTIYF.

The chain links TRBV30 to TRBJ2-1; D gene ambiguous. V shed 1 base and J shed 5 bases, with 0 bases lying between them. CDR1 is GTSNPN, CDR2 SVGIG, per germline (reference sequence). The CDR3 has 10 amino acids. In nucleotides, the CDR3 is TGTGCCTGGAGTGACAATGAGCAGTTCTTC. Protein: CAWSDNEQFF.

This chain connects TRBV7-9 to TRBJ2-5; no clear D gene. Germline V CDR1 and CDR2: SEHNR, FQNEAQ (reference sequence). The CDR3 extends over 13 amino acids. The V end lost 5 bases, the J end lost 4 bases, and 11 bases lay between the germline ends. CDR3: CASSIVSGETQYF. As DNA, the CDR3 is TGTGCCAGCAGCATTGTTAGTGGAGAGACCCAGTACTTC.

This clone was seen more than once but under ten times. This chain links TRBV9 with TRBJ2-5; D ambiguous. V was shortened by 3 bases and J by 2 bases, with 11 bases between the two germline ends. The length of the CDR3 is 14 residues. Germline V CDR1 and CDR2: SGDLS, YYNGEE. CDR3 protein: CASSASAGQETQYF. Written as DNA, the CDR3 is TGTGCCAGCAGCGCCTCCGCCGGGCAAGAGACCCAGTACTTC.

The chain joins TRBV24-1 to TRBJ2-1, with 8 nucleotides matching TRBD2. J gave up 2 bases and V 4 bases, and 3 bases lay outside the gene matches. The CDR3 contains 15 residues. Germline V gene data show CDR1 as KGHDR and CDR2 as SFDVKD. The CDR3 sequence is CATSDSGLAYNEQFF. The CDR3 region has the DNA TGTGCCACCAGTGACTCGGGACTAGCCTACAATGAGCAGTTCTTC.

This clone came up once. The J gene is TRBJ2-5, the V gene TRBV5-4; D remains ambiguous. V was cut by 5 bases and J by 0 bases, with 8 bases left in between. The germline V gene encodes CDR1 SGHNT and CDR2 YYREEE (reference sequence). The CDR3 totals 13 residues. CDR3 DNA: TGTGCCAGCAGAGGGCCTAACCAAGAGACCCAGTACTTC. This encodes CASRGPNQETQYF.

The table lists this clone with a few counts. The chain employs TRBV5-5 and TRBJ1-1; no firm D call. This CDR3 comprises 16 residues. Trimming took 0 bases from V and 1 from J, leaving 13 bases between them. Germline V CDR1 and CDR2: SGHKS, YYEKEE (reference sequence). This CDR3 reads CASSLARGSGNTEAFF. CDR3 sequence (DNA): TGTGCCAGCAGCTTGGCACGGGGAAGTGGGAACACTGAAGCTTTCTTT.

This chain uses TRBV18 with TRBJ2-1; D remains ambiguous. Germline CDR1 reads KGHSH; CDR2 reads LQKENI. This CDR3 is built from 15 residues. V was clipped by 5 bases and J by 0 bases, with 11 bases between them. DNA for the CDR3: TGTGCCAGCTCAGTGACTGGAAGCTCCTACAATGAGCAGTTCTTC. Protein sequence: CASSVTGSSYNEQFF.

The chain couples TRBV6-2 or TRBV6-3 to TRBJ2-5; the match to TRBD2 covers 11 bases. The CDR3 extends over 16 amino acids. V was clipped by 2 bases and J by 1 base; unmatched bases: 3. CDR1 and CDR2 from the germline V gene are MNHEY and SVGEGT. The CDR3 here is CASSYGGLAAQETQYF. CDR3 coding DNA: TGTGCCAGCAGTTACGGGGGACTAGCGGCCCAAGAGACCCAGTACTTC.

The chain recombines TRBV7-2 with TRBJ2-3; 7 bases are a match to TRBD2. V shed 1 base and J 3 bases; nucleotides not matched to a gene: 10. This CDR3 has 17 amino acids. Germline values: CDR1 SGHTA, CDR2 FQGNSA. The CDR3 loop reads CASSLVAGDLTTDTQYF. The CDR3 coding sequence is TGTGCCAGCAGCTTAGTCGCGGGGGATTTAACGACAGATACGCAGTATTTT.

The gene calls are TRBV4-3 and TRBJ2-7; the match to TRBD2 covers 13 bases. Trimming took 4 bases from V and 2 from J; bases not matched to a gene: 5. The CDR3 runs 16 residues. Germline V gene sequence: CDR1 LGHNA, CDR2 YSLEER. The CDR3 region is CASSPGLAGETYEQYF. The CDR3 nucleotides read TGCGCCAGCAGCCCAGGACTAGCGGGGGAGACCTACGAGCAGTACTTC.

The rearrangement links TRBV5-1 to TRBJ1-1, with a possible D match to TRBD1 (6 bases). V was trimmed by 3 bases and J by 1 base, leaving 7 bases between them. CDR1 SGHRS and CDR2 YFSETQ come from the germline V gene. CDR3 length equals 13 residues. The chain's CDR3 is CASSWDTNTEAFF. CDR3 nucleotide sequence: TGCGCCAGCAGCTGGGACACGAACACTGAAGCTTTCTTT.